This passage covers 29 T cell receptor beta chains from one sample sequenced in a study of blood T cell repertoires in COVID-19. Here immunoSEQ multiplex PCR was the method, and the copy in TCRdb shows in-frame clones only, minus some. The table shows more than 60,000 clones, with around 91% occurring only once. Material for sequencing was peripheral blood. These receptors came from a human donor in a cohort sampled during active COVID-19.

This chain uses TRBV27 with TRBJ1-2; 8 nucleotides agree with TRBD1. The CDR3 is 14 amino acids. The V gene end was trimmed by 5 bases and the J gene end by 6 bases; junction bases not matched to a gene: 8. CDR1 and CDR2 (germline): MNHEY, SMNVEV (reference sequence). In DNA, the CDR3 is TGTGCCAGCAGTAATGACAGGGGAGTAAATGGCTACACCTTC. It specifies CASSNDRGVNGYTF.

V is TRBV12-3 or TRBV12-4 and J is TRBJ1-2, with 10 positions matching TRBD1. CDR3 length equals 12 residues. The V segment lost 5 bases and the J segment 14 bases; nucleotides outside the gene matches: 8. The CDR3 loop reads CASSPRRTGGTF. DNA for the CDR3: TGTGCCAGCAGTCCTCGCCGGACAGGGGGTACCTTC.

The chain links TRBV7-3 to TRBJ2-1; D is perhaps TRBD2 (6 bases). The CDR3 totals 16 residues. Germline V CDR1 and CDR2: SGHTA, FQGTGA. Trimming left V 5 bases short and J 0 bases short, with 14 bases between. DNA of the CDR3: TGTGCCAGCAGCCTAGGGACTGGGAGCTCCTACAATGAGCAGTTCTTC. It is translated as CASSLGTGSSYNEQFF.

This chain links TRBV11-2 with TRBJ2-7; tentative D call: TRBD2 (7 bases). Trimming stripped 5 bases from V and 4 bases from J, with 18 bases between. The germline V gene has CDR1 SGHAT and CDR2 FQNNGV. The CDR3 runs to 15 residues. CDR3 bases: TGTGCCAGCAGCGGCCAAGGGGGGGCCACTTACGAGCAGTACTTC. Protein sequence: CASSGQGGATYEQYF.

V usage is TRBV14 and J usage is TRBJ1-1; 8 bases fit TRBD1. This CDR3 has 15 residues. Unmatched junction bases numbered 5, after V lost 4 bases and J lost 1 base. Germline values: CDR1 SGHDN, CDR2 FVKESK. The CDR3 protein is CASSRRGLGNTEAFF. Written as DNA, the CDR3 is TGTGCCAGCAGCCGCAGGGGGCTCGGGAACACTGAAGCTTTCTTT.

DNA of the CDR3: TGTGCCAGCAGTCTAACAGCGGGGGCTAACACCGGGGAGCTGTTTTTT. The encoded protein is CASSLTAGANTGELFF. The chain is built from TRBV6-4 and TRBJ2-2; TRBD2 matches 8 bases. The CDR3 has 16 residues. In germline, CDR1 is MRHNA, CDR2 SNTAGT. Trimming at V came to 5 bases and at J to 2 bases, leaving 7 bases not matched to a gene.

The chain links TRBV13 to TRBJ2-3, with 7 bases identical to TRBD1. Germline CDR1 and CDR2: PRHDT and FYEKMQ (reference sequence). With 3 bases clipped from V and 3 bases from J, the junction kept 6 bases outside the gene matches. The CDR3 is made up of 15 amino acids. CDR3 residues: CASSFGRGRTDTQYF. The CDR3 DNA sequence: TGTGCCAGCAGCTTCGGCAGGGGGAGAACAGATACGCAGTATTTT.

This chain joins TRBV15 and TRBJ2-7, with 7 bases matching TRBD2. Looked up from germline, CDR1 is LNHNV and CDR2 is YYDKDF (reference sequence). The CDR3 has 17 residues. V lost 2 bases and J lost 3; bases outside the gene matches: 13. Here the CDR3 reads CATSRSPGGLGYYEQYF. The DNA for the CDR3 is TGTGCCACCAGCAGATCCCCCGGGGGGTTGGGCTACTACGAGCAGTACTTC.

The V and J genes are TRBV5-5 and TRBJ1-6, with 8 bases lining up with TRBD1. CDR1 is SGHKS and CDR2 is YYEKEE in the germline V gene (reference sequence). Losses at the gene ends were 4 bases for V and 10 bases for J; bases not matched to a gene: 10. The CDR3 spans 15 residues. The CDR3 nucleotides are TGTGCCAGCAGCCCCACTGGACAGGGACAGTCACCCCTCCACTTT. It translates to CASSPTGQGQSPLHF.

The chain employs TRBV10-3 and TRBJ2-5; D may be TRBD1 (5 bases). V lost 5 bases, J lost 1 base, and 8 bases lay in between. Germline CDR1 and CDR2: ENHRY and SYGVKD. The CDR3 extends over 13 amino acids. CDR3 amino acids: CAISQGSQETQYF. DNA of the CDR3: TGTGCCATCAGTCAGGGAAGCCAAGAGACCCAGTACTTC.

V is TRBV4-3 and J is TRBJ2-7; D perhaps matches TRBD1 (5 bases). The germline CDR1 and CDR2 sequences are LGHNA and YSLEER. The V end lost 1 base, the J end lost 3 bases, and 7 bases lay between the germline ends. The CDR3 is 13 amino acids. The CDR3 nucleotides read TGCGCCAGCAGCCAAGTTCAGGGCTACGAGCAGTACTTC. This translates into CASSQVQGYEQYF.

V usage is TRBV5-4 and J usage is TRBJ2-7; TRBD2 matches at 11 bases. Trimming took 4 bases from V and 2 from J; bases not matched to a gene: 11. The germline CDR1 and CDR2 sequences are SGHNT and YYREEE (reference sequence). CDR3 length equals 17 residues. The CDR3 DNA is TGTGCCAGCAGCCAAGTCGGCCCTAGCGGGGGGCCCTACGAGCAGTACTTC. This sequence encodes CASSQVGPSGGPYEQYF. The variable domain in full, completed from reference TRBV5-4 and TRBJ2-7, reads ETGVTQSPTHLIKTRGQQVTLRCSSQSGHNTVSWYQQALGQGPQFIFQYYREEENGRGNFPPRFSGLQFPNYSSELNVNALELDDSALYLCASSQVGPSGGPYEQYFGPGTRLTVT.

The chain is built from TRBV4-2 and TRBJ2-3; D not resolved. CDR1 and CDR2 from the germline V gene are LGHNA and YNFKEQ. The CDR3 has 13 residues. Trimming took 0 bases from V and 3 from J, leaving 4 bases between them. CDR3 DNA: TGTGCCAGCAGCCAAGATCCAACAGATACGCAGTATTTT. The encoded protein is CASSQDPTDTQYF.

This clone has a single count. J is TRBJ2-5 and V is TRBV7-9, with TRBD2 matching 8 bases. V was pared by 5 bases and J by 4 bases, with 0 bases of the junction left unmatched. CDR1 SEHNR and CDR2 FQNEAQ come from the germline V gene (reference sequence). This CDR3 spans 12 amino acids. CDR3 region: CASSRGGETQYF. CDR3 DNA sequence: TGTGCCAGCAGCCGGGGGGGAGAGACCCAGTACTTC.

V and J are TRBV9 and TRBJ2-7; tentative D call: TRBD1 (5 bases). Trimming pared 3 bases from V and 1 base from J, leaving 5 bases between. The CDR3 extends over 12 amino acids. Germline V gene data show CDR1 as SGDLS and CDR2 as YYNGEE. This CDR3 reads CASSGQSYEQYF. As DNA, the CDR3 is TGTGCCAGCAGCGGACAGTCCTACGAGCAGTACTTC.

The chain has TRBV27 and TRBJ1-2; no clear D. The CDR3 extends over 14 amino acids. Per the germline V gene, CDR1 is MNHEY and CDR2 is SMNVEV (reference sequence). V was pared by 4 bases and J by 4 bases, with 13 bases between. Here the CDR3 reads CASSSFKGAYGYTF. DNA of the CDR3: TGTGCCAGCAGTTCCTTCAAGGGAGCCTATGGCTACACCTTC.

The rearrangement joins TRBV4-1 to TRBJ2-7, with TRBD2 identical over 16 bases. V was pared by 7 bases and J by 7 bases, with 7 bases of the junction left unmatched. CDR1 is MGHRA and CDR2 is YSYEKL in the germline V gene. This CDR3 region has 15 residues. This chain's CDR3 is CASMGLAGGPGEQYF. CDR3 DNA: TGCGCCAGCATGGGACTAGCGGGGGGGCCGGGTGAGCAGTACTTC.

This clone was detected only once. This rearrangement joins TRBV6-5 to TRBJ2-7; 9 positions agree with TRBD2. CDR1 and CDR2 (germline): MNHEY, SVGAGI. CDR3 length equals 14 residues. The junction had 6 bases not matched to a gene; V was cut back by 9 bases and J by 0 bases. The CDR3 region is CASELAGSSYEQYF. The CDR3 coding sequence is TGTGCCAGTGAGCTAGCGGGGAGCTCCTACGAGCAGTACTTC.

This sequence joins TRBV9 and TRBJ2-3; 13 nucleotides align to TRBD2. Germline assignment: CDR1 SGDLS and CDR2 YYNGEE. The junction had 15 bases not matched to a gene; V was cut back by 3 bases and J by 2 bases. The CDR3 covers 20 residues. CDR3 sequence (DNA): TGTGCCAGCAGCGGACCAGTAGGGAGACTAGCGGGGGGCCACACAGATACGCAGTATTTT. This sequence encodes CASSGPVGRLAGGHTDTQYF.

This clone was counted only a few times. V gene TRBV10-3 combines with J gene TRBJ2-1; 11 positions agree with TRBD2. This CDR3 region has 13 residues. V trimming: 5 bases; J trimming: 7 bases; junction bases outside the gene matches: 1. Looked up from germline, CDR1 is ENHRY and CDR2 is SYGVKD. This CDR3 reads CAISLAGGNEQFF. The CDR3 coding sequence is TGTGCCATCAGTCTAGCGGGGGGTAATGAGCAGTTCTTC.

The chain recombines TRBV19 with TRBJ1-5, with 7 bases lining up with TRBD1. With 7 bases clipped from V and 6 bases from J, the junction kept 12 bases outside the gene matches. Per the germline V gene, CDR1 is LNHDA and CDR2 is SQIVND (reference sequence). The CDR3 is 15 residues long. In DNA form, the CDR3 reads TGTGCCAGTACCTTCAGGGGGGCGGAGGGTCAGCCCCAGCATTTT. It codes for CASTFRGAEGQPQHF.

The chain is built from TRBV4-1 and TRBJ1-2; TRBD1 matches at 7 bases. CDR1 and CDR2 from the germline V gene are MGHRA and YSYEKL. This CDR3 comprises 16 residues. V was pared by 4 bases and J by 2 bases, with 10 bases of the junction left unmatched. CDR3 in amino acids: CASSLTQGVLNYGYTF. The CDR3 DNA reads as TGCGCCAGCAGCCTCACGCAGGGGGTTTTGAACTATGGCTACACCTTC.

A single count supports this clone. The chain recombines TRBV18 with TRBJ2-3; the D gene is possibly TRBD2 (5 bases). This CDR3 has 12 amino acids. V was pared by 6 bases and J by 5 bases, with 9 bases between. CDR1 and CDR2 from the germline V gene are KGHSH and LQKENI. The CDR3 bases are TGTGCCAGCTCGCAACGGGAAGATACGCAGTATTTT. It encodes CASSQREDTQYF.

The chain recombines TRBV5-3 with TRBJ2-7; tentative D call: TRBD2 (5 bases). TRBV5-3 counts as an open reading frame of uncertain function. Trimming left V 4 bases short and J 9 bases short, with 11 bases between. This CDR3 is built from 11 residues. CDR3 in amino acids: CARSPRGGQYF. DNA for the CDR3: TGTGCCAGAAGCCCACGGGGTGGGCAGTACTTC.

The chain joins TRBV9 to TRBJ2-2, with D perhaps TRBD2 (6 bases). Germline loops: CDR1 SGDLS, CDR2 YYNGEE. V was shortened by 0 bases and J by 0 bases, with 9 bases between the two germline ends. The CDR3 length is 16 residues. The CDR3 region is CASSVGPGANTGELFF. Written as DNA, the CDR3 is TGTGCCAGCAGCGTAGGACCGGGGGCGAACACCGGGGAGCTGTTTTTT.

This clone came up a few times. The chain joins TRBV9 to TRBJ2-1; TRBD2 agrees at 12 bases. V lost 3 bases to trimming and J lost 6 bases; unmatched junction nucleotides: 4. Per the germline V gene, CDR1 is SGDLS and CDR2 is YYNGEE. The CDR3 has 15 amino acids. CDR3 nucleotide sequence: TGTGCCAGCAGCGCCCTAGCGGGGGGGCTCAATGAGCAGTTCTTC. Protein sequence: CASSALAGGLNEQFF.

This chain links TRBV19 with TRBJ1-1, with D perhaps TRBD1 (5 bases). Trimming stripped 7 bases from V and 1 base from J, with 10 bases between. Germline V gene data show CDR1 as LNHDA and CDR2 as SQIVND (reference sequence). The CDR3 consists of 13 residues. Written as DNA, the CDR3 is TGTGCCAGTAATGGGCAGGGGAACACTGAAGCTTTCTTT. Protein sequence: CASNGQGNTEAFF.

The V gene is TRBV6-2 or TRBV6-3, the J gene TRBJ1-2; TRBD1 matches 7 bases. Germline trimming cut 5 bases from V and 2 bases from J; bases unmatched to any gene: 14. This CDR3 has 17 residues. CDR1 MNHEY and CDR2 SVGEGT come from the germline V gene. CDR3 region: CASSLMRRRDSNYGYTF. The CDR3 nucleotides are TGTGCCAGCAGTCTGATGAGAAGAAGGGACAGCAACTATGGCTACACCTTC.

The chain is built from TRBV7-9 and TRBJ2-7, with 9 bases that match TRBD2. J lost 2 bases, V lost 5 bases, and 1 base had no gene match. The CDR3 length is 13 residues. Germline V lookup: CDR1 SEHNR, CDR2 FQNEAQ (reference sequence). CDR3 nucleotide sequence: TGTGCCAGCAGCGCTAGCGGGGCCTACGAGCAGTACTTC. Its protein product is CASSASGAYEQYF.